This T cell receptor (beta chain) was sequenced in a study of blood T cells in healthy people across ages. The CDR3 has 15 residues. The germline V gene has CDR1 SGHDN and CDR2 FVKESK. The second PCR ran about 6 to 12 cycles with a sample-barcoded 5' primer and J-beta primers. Every sample produced at least 3 million CDR3-containing paired-end reads. TCRdb re-derived calls from the 5' RACE reads in MiXCR, one entry per CDR3 protein. The sample has over 950,000 distinct CDR3 sequences; 35% to 40% are singletons. Study-wide results and limits: More naive CD4+ cells and higher diversity marked long-lived donors relative to aged donors.

Details on this clonotype: Antigen unknown. At one of its ends the junction is not consistent with the germline gene, which may arise from a read error.

This TCR was sampled from a man aged 18 to 29 in good health. The source material was blood. This chain joins TRBV14 and TRBJ2-5, with a weak D call TRBD1 (5 bases). CDR3 bases: TGTGCCCGCAGCCATTCCAGGGCCTTCCAAGAGACCCAGTACTTC. It codes for CARSHSRAFQETQYF.